Below, 32 T cell receptor beta chains from the same sample are listed, as sequenced in a study of response to subunit inactivated influenza vaccine. A single record per CDR3 protein comes from TCRdb applying MiXCR to the RT-PCR reads. This table has about 700,000 distinct CDR3 sequences, over 11% appearing once. The sample in question was PBMCs from blood, obtained 14 to 15 days before vaccination. These receptors all come from a man aged 50-60 years who received an inactivated influenza vaccine.

The genes are TRBV11-2 and TRBJ2-2; 7 bases are a match to TRBD2. The CDR3 length is 14 residues. Germline V CDR1 and CDR2: SGHAT, FQNNGV. Trimming at V came to 11 bases and at J to 3 bases, leaving 9 bases not matched to a gene. The CDR3 loop reads CASSAGDYTGELFF. As DNA, the CDR3 is TGTGCCTCATCTGCGGGGGACTACACCGGGGAGCTGTTTTTT.

The CDR3, as DNA: TGCAGCGTGGGTCGGGATACTATCTGGAATGAGCAGTTCTTC. Its translation: CSVGRDTIWNEQFF. The chain recombines TRBV29-1 with TRBJ2-1; possible D gene TRBD2, 5 bases. Germline V gene data show CDR1 as SQVTM and CDR2 as ANQGSEA. V was cut by 6 bases and J by 7 bases, with 19 bases left in between. CDR3 length: 14 amino acids.

The genes are TRBV5-6 and TRBJ2-7; D remains unclear. Deletions cut 1 base from V and 5 bases from J, with 4 bases between. The germline gives CDR1 SGHDT, CDR2 YYEEEE. CDR3 length equals 11 residues. CDR3 in amino acids: CASSLWNEQYF. CDR3 DNA sequence: TGTGCCAGCAGCTTGTGGAACGAGCAGTACTTC.

This clonotype was recorded a few times. The DNA for the CDR3 is TGTGCCATCAGTGAGTCGGTCCCTAACACCGGGGAGCTGTTTTTT. Translated, it gives CAISESVPNTGELFF. The chain joins TRBV10-3 to TRBJ2-2; D is ambiguous. Trimming shortened V by 0 bases and J by 2 bases, and 7 bases separated the two germline ends. This CDR3 has 15 amino acids. Looked up from germline, CDR1 is ENHRY and CDR2 is SYGVKD.

As concerns this clonotype: The CDR3 does not end in the conserved phenylalanine or tryptophan, so this is likely a read error. V and J are TRBV5-1 and TRBJ2-2; D is unclear. The germline V and J ends were trimmed by 0 bases and 8 bases, with 11 bases remaining between them. In germline, CDR1 is SGHRS, CDR2 YFSETQ. The CDR3 extends over 14 amino acids. The CDR3 protein is CASSLEVPGGELFL. DNA for the CDR3: TGCGCCAGCAGCTTGGAGGTCCCGGGTGGGGAGCTGTTTCTT.

This clonotype showed up just a few times. V is TRBV12-3 or TRBV12-4 and J is TRBJ2-1; the D gene is possibly TRBD2 (6 bases). The V gene lost 0 bases and the J gene lost 9 bases, with 15 bases spanning the gap. The CDR3 has 15 residues. The CDR3 spells CASSLARRAEAEQFF. CDR3 coding DNA: TGTGCCAGCAGTTTAGCGAGGAGGGCTGAGGCTGAGCAGTTCTTC.

This clonotype was counted between two and nine times. J is TRBJ2-7 and V is TRBV29-1; 7 bases align to TRBD1. Per the germline V gene, CDR1 is SQVTM and CDR2 is ANQGSEA. V shed 7 bases, J shed 6 bases, and the junction held 15 bases outside the gene matches. The CDR3 consists of 14 residues. CDR3 sequence reads: CSGGSATGRGEQYF. DNA for the CDR3: TGCAGCGGCGGGTCGGCGACAGGGCGTGGCGAGCAGTACTTC.

This clonotype turned up a few times. The rearrangement uses TRBV5-1 and TRBJ2-2, with D unresolved. V lost 6 bases and J lost 1, with 10 bases in between. The CDR3 covers 14 residues. From germline, CDR1 is SGHRS and CDR2 YFSETQ. The CDR3 reads CASKGDMNTGELFF. The CDR3 DNA reads as TGCGCCAGCAAAGGAGATATGAACACCGGGGAGCTGTTTTTT.

This clonotype has a handful of counts. The chain recombines TRBV6-5 with TRBJ1-2; D is unclear. There are 15 residues in the CDR3. CDR1 is MNHEY and CDR2 is SVGAGI in the germline V gene. Deletions cut 0 bases from V and 0 bases from J, with 8 bases between. The CDR3 region has the DNA TGTGCCAGCAGTTACTCTTTTACAGCTAACTATGGCTACACCTTC. Translated, it gives CASSYSFTANYGYTF.

There are many counts of this clonotype. V gene TRBV29-1 combines with J gene TRBJ2-1, with 9 bases identical to TRBD1. The CDR3 is 12 amino acids. J lost 6 bases, V lost 7 bases, and 4 bases had no gene match. The germline V gene encodes CDR1 SQVTM and CDR2 ANQGSEA. CDR3: CSEQGAGNEQFF. In nucleotides, the CDR3 is TGCAGCGAACAGGGGGCGGGCAATGAGCAGTTCTTC.

This clonotype occurred many times. The V call is TRBV10-3, the J call TRBJ2-1; 7 nucleotides line up with TRBD2. After removal of 0 bases from V and 6 bases from J, the junction contained 5 bases not matched to a gene. Per germline, CDR1 ENHRY and CDR2 SYGVKD. CDR3 length equals 15 residues. The CDR3 DNA follows: TGTGCCATCAGTGAGTCGGGGGGGTCAAGCAATGAGCAGTTCTTC. Encoded protein: CAISESGGSSNEQFF.

This clonotype was observed a handful of times. The gene calls are TRBV20-1 and TRBJ2-1, with 7 bases that match TRBD2. This CDR3 comprises 14 residues. The germline V gene has CDR1 DFQATT and CDR2 SNEGSKA (reference sequence). V lost 3 bases, J lost 5 bases, and 7 bases stayed unmatched. CDR3 loop: CSASVAGAHNEQFF. The CDR3 bases are TGCAGTGCTAGTGTCGCGGGAGCCCACAATGAGCAGTTCTTC.

This clonotype occurred a few times. This chain connects TRBV6-5 to TRBJ2-2; D ambiguous. The V and J ends lost 0 bases and 4 bases respectively, with 9 bases between them. Germline values: CDR1 MNHEY, CDR2 SVGAGI. The CDR3 length is 15 residues. The CDR3, as DNA: TGTGCCAGCAGTTACTCCCAGGCTATCACCGGGGAGCTGTTTTTT. Amino acid sequence: CASSYSQAITGELFF.

This clonotype has a handful of counts. This chain connects TRBV19 to TRBJ2-4, with 8 bases aligning to TRBD1. V lost 2 bases to trimming and J lost 8 bases; unmatched junction nucleotides: 2. The germline V gene encodes CDR1 LNHDA and CDR2 SQIVND (reference sequence). The CDR3 runs 13 residues. CDR3 sequence (DNA): TGTGCCAGTAGTATAACAGGGGGGCACATTCAGTACTTC. It yields the protein CASSITGGHIQYF.

This clonotype appeared a few times. This CDR3 reads CSVTFDRGYGEQYF. CDR3 bases: TGCAGCGTTACTTTCGACAGGGGGTATGGCGAGCAGTACTTC. The rearrangement links TRBV29-1 to TRBJ2-7; 9 bases agree with TRBD1. Germline V gives CDR1 SQVTM, CDR2 ANQGSEA. With V trimmed by 5 bases and J by 6 bases, 11 bases remained unmatched. The CDR3 is 14 residues long.

Only a few counts were recorded for this clonotype. This sequence joins TRBV2 and TRBJ1-5, with TRBD1 as a possible D gene (5 bases). Trimming removed 7 bases from V and 9 bases from J, with 22 bases in between. The length of the CDR3 is 15 residues. The germline V gene encodes CDR1 SNHLY and CDR2 FYNNEI. CDR3 protein: CASTVGREGSSPQHF. In nucleotides, the CDR3 is TGTGCCAGCACGGTCGGGAGGGAGGGGAGTTCGCCCCAGCATTTT. The full variable domain, completed using reference TRBV2 and TRBJ1-5, is EPEVTQTPSHQVTQMGQEVILRCVPISNHLYFYWYRQILGQKVEFLVSFYNNEISEKSEIFDDQFSVERPDGSNFTLKIRSTKLEDSAMYFCASTVGREGSSPQHFGDGTRLSIL.

The V and J genes are TRBV24-1 and TRBJ2-1, with TRBD1 as a possible D gene (6 bases). Trimming shortened V by 8 bases and J by 5 bases, and 9 bases separated the two germline ends. CDR3 length equals 12 residues. The germline V gene encodes CDR1 KGHDR and CDR2 SFDVKD. The CDR3 region is CATKDRNNEQFF. The CDR3 DNA sequence: TGTGCCACCAAGGACAGAAACAATGAGCAGTTCTTC.

The chain carries TRBV29-1 and TRBJ1-5, with TRBD1 matching 9 bases. V lost 5 bases, J lost 6 bases, and 8 bases stayed unmatched. This CDR3 is 14 amino acids long. The germline gives CDR1 SQVTM, CDR2 ANQGSEA. DNA for the CDR3: TGCAGCGTTTTGGACAGGGGCGCGGGTCAGCCCCAGCATTTT. It specifies CSVLDRGAGQPQHF.

The rearrangement joins TRBV29-1 to TRBJ2-3, with 10 bases that match TRBD2. The CDR3 has 12 amino acids. The V segment lost 7 bases and the J segment 8 bases; nucleotides outside the gene matches: 6. CDR1 is SQVTM, CDR2 ANQGSEA, per germline. In nucleotides, the CDR3 is TGCAGCGGACTTCTAGCGGGAGTTACGCAGTATTTT. It specifies CSGLLAGVTQYF.

This clonotype has a handful of counts. The CDR3 protein is CASSPTTGVFLLSGNTIYF. The CDR3, as DNA: TGTGCCAGCAGCCCAACGACAGGGGTGTTTCTGCTCTCTGGAAACACCATATATTTT. The chain is built from TRBV4-2 and TRBJ1-3, with TRBD1 identical over 8 bases. Germline CDR1 is LGHNA and CDR2 is YNFKEQ. This CDR3 has 19 residues. V lost 4 bases and J lost 0; bases outside the gene matches: 14.

This clonotype was observed a few times. The chain uses TRBV7-2 and TRBJ2-3; perhaps D is TRBD1 or TRBD2 (5 bases each). The V end was cut by 1 base, the J end by 4 bases, with 18 bases between. The germline CDR1 and CDR2 sequences are SGHTA and FQGNSA. The CDR3 totals 17 residues. CDR3 protein: CASSLVQPGRGADTQYF. DNA of the CDR3: TGTGCCAGCAGCTTAGTTCAACCAGGACGAGGGGCAGATACGCAGTATTTT.

The chain combines TRBV28 with TRBJ2-5, with D possibly TRBD1 on 5 matching bases. CDR3 length: 18 residues. Germline V CDR1 and CDR2: MDHEN, SYDVKM. V was clipped by 1 base and J by 5 bases, with 23 bases between them. The CDR3 is CASSLLTGWAGKTETQYF. CDR3 coding DNA: TGTGCCAGCAGTTTATTAACGGGCTGGGCAGGGAAGACGGAGACCCAGTACTTC.

This clonotype has more than one count but fewer than ten. This chain connects TRBV7-9 to TRBJ1-1; D is perhaps TRBD1 (5 bases). Deletions cut 9 bases from V and 8 bases from J, with 19 bases between. This CDR3 has 13 residues. Germline V gene data show CDR1 as SEHNR and CDR2 as FQNEAQ (reference sequence). The chain's CDR3 is CASFDSSAPEAFF. CDR3 sequence (DNA): TGTGCCAGTTTTGACAGCTCTGCACCCGAAGCTTTCTTT.

The rearrangement uses TRBV28 and TRBJ2-4, with 7 positions matching TRBD2. Germline V gene sequence: CDR1 MDHEN, CDR2 SYDVKM. Trimming took 3 bases from V and 0 from J; bases not matched to a gene: 17. CDR3 length equals 20 residues. CDR3 DNA: TGTGCCAGCAGTTTGGGCGGGGGAGCCCACGGAACTCTAGCCAAAAACATTCAGTACTTC. Protein: CASSLGGGAHGTLAKNIQYF.

This clonotype occurred many times. This chain uses TRBV6-2 or TRBV6-3 with TRBJ2-7; D is perhaps TRBD2 (6 bases). Deletions cut 2 bases from V and 3 bases from J, with 11 bases between. Per the germline V gene, CDR1 is MNHEY and CDR2 is SVGEGT. The length of the CDR3 is 14 residues. The CDR3 sequence: CASSYQGLHYEQYF. CDR3 nucleotide sequence: TGTGCCAGCAGTTACCAGGGACTCCACTACGAGCAGTACTTC.

This clonotype was detected many times. The chain combines TRBV5-1 with TRBJ1-2; D remains ambiguous. Germline V gene lookup returns CDR1 SGHRS and CDR2 YFSETQ. This CDR3 spans 16 amino acids. V lost 0 bases and J lost 2, with 14 bases in between. The CDR3 DNA reads TGCGCCAGCAGCTTGGACAGACCGATTTCAAACTATGGCTACACCTTC. Amino acids: CASSLDRPISNYGYTF.

The CDR3 sequence: CASSTGRNYNEQFF. CDR3 sequence (DNA): TGTGCCAGCAGCACCGGGCGAAATTACAATGAGCAGTTCTTC. This chain links TRBV9 with TRBJ2-1; D unclear. Germline assignment: CDR1 SGDLS and CDR2 YYNGEE. Trimming took 4 bases from V and 4 from J, leaving 12 bases between them. The CDR3 loop spans 14 amino acids.

This clonotype was found many times. The rearrangement links TRBV12-3 or TRBV12-4 to TRBJ1-5; D call uncertain. The CDR3 has 14 residues. The V and J ends lost 5 bases and 1 base respectively, with 9 bases between them. The CDR3 loop reads CASSRTPSNQPQHF. The CDR3 DNA sequence: TGTGCCAGCAGTCGGACCCCAAGCAATCAGCCCCAGCATTTT.

This clonotype was picked up many times. DNA for the CDR3: TGCAGTGCTAGAGATTTGATTGAGAGGGACAAGCCCCAGCATTTT. Protein product: CSARDLIERDKPQHF. J is TRBJ1-5 and V is TRBV20-1, with D tentatively TRBD1 (6 bases). Trimming pared 0 bases from V and 8 bases from J, leaving 17 bases between. Looked up from germline, CDR1 is DFQATT and CDR2 is SNEGSKA (reference sequence). This CDR3 comprises 15 residues.

This chain uses TRBV5-6 with TRBJ2-7, with 7 bases that match TRBD1. V shed 4 bases and J 4 bases; nucleotides not matched to a gene: 5. Germline V CDR1 and CDR2: SGHDT, YYEEEE. The CDR3 extends over 13 amino acids. The CDR3 nucleotides read TGTGCCAGCAGCCTACCGACAGGGTACGAGCAGTACTTC. Amino acids: CASSLPTGYEQYF.

The chain is built from TRBV10-3 and TRBJ1-5, with D unclear. CDR1 is ENHRY, CDR2 SYGVKD, per germline. Trimming shortened V by 3 bases and J by 5 bases, and 17 bases separated the two germline ends. The CDR3 has 16 amino acids. DNA for the CDR3: TGTGCCATCAGTGAAAGGCGGACCCAGGTCCATCAGCCCCAGCATTTT. Its protein product is CAISERRTQVHQPQHF.

The chain has TRBV2 and TRBJ2-5, with D possibly being TRBD1 (6 bases). The CDR3 spans 14 residues. V lost 0 bases to trimming and J lost 3 bases, with 8 bases between them. CDR1 is SNHLY and CDR2 is FYNNEI in the germline V gene. The CDR3 loop reads CASSEATGKETQYF. The DNA for the CDR3 is TGTGCCAGCAGTGAAGCTACAGGGAAAGAGACCCAGTACTTC.